This T cell receptor (beta chain) was captured in a study of identical twins. Study-wide points: Because invariant MAIT and iNKT cells could be present, zero-insertion analyses could be partly confounded.

This clonotype was seen at least ten times. Its antigen is currently unknown. The V and J ends lost 7 bases and 5 bases respectively, with 11 bases between them. CDR3 length: 13 residues. TCRdb itself ran the 5' RACE reads through MiXCR, one entry per CDR3 protein. The table records more than 250,000 distinct CDR3 sequences, under 9% of them present only once. These same data were also listed under a study on yellow fever vaccine responses in identical twins. This second report adds: Twins' vaccine T cell responses were reported to seem partly convergent and partly personalized.

The chain combines TRBV12-3 or TRBV12-4 with TRBJ2-2, with D perhaps given as TRBD1 or TRBD2 (5 bases each). The sequenced sample consisted of memory (CD45RO+) T cells sorted from blood. The sequence came from a woman aged 18-30 years in good health. The CDR3 loop reads CASTRWGTGELFF. In nucleotides, the CDR3 is TGTGCCAGCACCCGGTGGGGGACCGGGGAGCTGTTTTTT.